This T cell receptor beta chain was recorded in a study of CD8+CD57+ T cells in acquired aplastic anemia. Patients sequenced had flow cytometry evidence of CD8+CD57+ cell expansion. All participating patients were living with severe acquired aplastic anemia. Using genomic DNA as the template, TCR beta VDJ and CDR3 profiling was carried out. From the reads, TCRdb called clonotypes with MiXCR, one entry per CDR3 protein. The table lists 150,000 to 200,000 distinct CDR3 sequences, about 50% of them singletons. Germline V gives CDR1 SGHAT, CDR2 FQNNGV. The length of the CDR3 is 16 residues. The trim removed 3 bases at V and 4 bases at J, leaving 5 bases unmatched.

This TCR came from a human donor with aplastic anemia. The specimen sequenced was sorted CD4+, CD8+, or CD8+CD57+ T cells (not recorded which) from PBMCs. The chain links TRBV11-2 to TRBJ2-7; 14 nucleotides match TRBD2. The CDR3 region has the DNA TGTGCCAGCAGCTTTTGGACTAGCGGGAGGACATACGAGCAGTACTTC. It translates to CASSFWTSGRTYEQYF. The full variable domain, in which reference TRBV11-2 and TRBJ2-7 provide the parts outside the CDR3, is EAGVAQSPRYKIIEKRQSVAFWCNPISGHATLYWYQQILGQGPKLLIQFQNNGVVDDSQLPKDRFSAERLKGVDSTLKIQPAKLEDSAVYLCASSFWTSGRTYEQYFGPGTRLTVT.